The 29 T cell receptor beta chains below were found in one sample sequenced in a study of blood T cell repertoires in COVID-19. TCRdb's table, derived via immunoSEQ multiplex PCR, lists solely in-frame clones and lacks some. The sample includes fewer than 200,000 clones, roughly four fifths seen only once; the top ten take 7.5% to 9.5%. The specimen was peripheral blood. These receptors came from a man aged 35 to 55 who had recovered from COVID-19.

The V call is TRBV30, the J call TRBJ1-6; no clear D. Trimming pared 2 bases from V and 14 bases from J, leaving 16 bases between. The CDR3 has 13 amino acids. Germline-derived CDR1 and CDR2 are GTSNPN and SVGIG (reference sequence). CDR3 DNA: TGTGCCTGGAGTCCCGAGAGAGAAGTATCCCTCCACTTT. Protein: CAWSPEREVSLHF.

The sample holds one count of this clone. CDR3 sequence (DNA): TGTGCCAGCAGCTTAATAGCGGGAGTCCCCGGGGAGCTGTTTTTT. Protein: CASSLIAGVPGELFF. J is TRBJ2-2 and V is TRBV7-2, with 9 bases that match TRBD2. Trimming cost V 2 bases and J 6 bases; bases outside gene matches: 4. This CDR3 has 15 amino acids. Germline V gene data show CDR1 as SGHTA and CDR2 as FQGNSA.

J is TRBJ2-7 and V is TRBV9; 7 bases match TRBD2. The CDR3 runs 15 residues. Trimming at V came to 0 bases and at J to 3 bases, leaving 6 bases not matched to a gene. The germline CDR1 and CDR2 sequences are SGDLS and YYNGEE. The chain's CDR3 is CASSVAVGGNYEQYF. As DNA, the CDR3 is TGTGCCAGCAGCGTAGCTGTCGGGGGGAACTACGAGCAGTACTTC.

This sequence joins TRBV27 and TRBJ1-1; D may be TRBD1 (5 bases). Deletions cut 5 bases from V and 1 base from J, with 11 bases between. The CDR3 is 14 residues long. Germline values: CDR1 MNHEY, CDR2 SMNVEV (reference sequence). This CDR3 reads CASSPIDRNTEAFF. The CDR3 DNA reads TGTGCCAGCAGTCCGATCGACAGGAACACTGAAGCTTTCTTT.

This rearrangement joins TRBV6-5 to TRBJ1-1; D perhaps matches TRBD1 (5 bases). CDR1 MNHEY and CDR2 SVGAGI come from the germline V gene. This CDR3 region has 15 residues. V was shortened by 6 bases and J by 5 bases, with 19 bases between the two germline ends. Here the CDR3 DNA reads TGTGCCAGCAGATTCAACAGGAATATTTGGACTGAAGCTTTCTTT. This codes for CASRFNRNIWTEAFF.

The rearrangement links TRBV2 to TRBJ1-6; TRBD1 matches at 9 bases. V shed 6 bases and J 9 bases; nucleotides not matched to a gene: 6. Germline V gene sequence: CDR1 SNHLY, CDR2 FYNNEI. The CDR3 has 14 residues. CDR3 loop: CASRNRGLGSPLHF. In DNA form, the CDR3 reads TGTGCCAGCAGGAACAGGGGGCTGGGTTCACCCCTCCACTTT.

The chain employs TRBV7-2 and TRBJ1-4; possible D gene TRBD1, 5 bases. CDR1 is SGHTA, CDR2 FQGNSA, per germline. CDR3 size: 14 residues. The V end lost 5 bases, the J end lost 5 bases, and 12 bases lay between the germline ends. This CDR3 is CASSPRQGNEKLFF. Here the CDR3 DNA reads TGTGCCAGCAGCCCCCGGCAGGGAAATGAAAAACTGTTTTTT.

This clone appeared a few times. The chain carries TRBV27 and TRBJ1-5; a weak D match, TRBD1 (5 bases). Trimming removed 10 bases from V and 4 bases from J, with 17 bases in between. Germline-derived CDR1 and CDR2 are MNHEY and SMNVEV (reference sequence). The CDR3 runs 14 residues. The CDR3 DNA reads as TGTGCCATATGGCGGGGGGGAGGTAATCAGCCCCAGCATTTT. Protein product: CAIWRGGGNQPQHF.

The chain joins TRBV7-2 to TRBJ1-1, with D perhaps matching TRBD1 (6 bases). Germline V gene sequence: CDR1 SGHTA, CDR2 FQGNSA. CDR3 length equals 14 residues. V shed 1 base and J shed 6 bases, with 12 bases lying between them. The CDR3 loop is CASSLGGSGAEAFF. In DNA, the CDR3 is TGTGCCAGCAGCTTAGGGGGGTCAGGGGCTGAAGCTTTCTTT.

The V gene is TRBV5-1, the J gene TRBJ2-7; D may be TRBD1 (6 bases). Trimming took off 2 bases at V and 1 base at J, with 10 bases between the two ends. The germline CDR1 and CDR2 sequences are SGHRS and YFSETQ. The CDR3 sequence is 14 residues long. CDR3 sequence (DNA): TGCGCCAGCAGCTTCACAACAGGGTCCTACGAGCAGTACTTC. Translated, it gives CASSFTTGSYEQYF.

V and J are TRBV7-6 and TRBJ1-5; D remains unclear. CDR1 SGHVS and CDR2 FNYEAQ come from the germline V gene. V dropped 5 bases and J dropped 5 bases, with 10 bases sitting between them. This CDR3 spans 13 amino acids. The CDR3 DNA reads as TGTGCCAGCAGCATAGATCGTGATCAGCCCCAGCATTTT. This encodes CASSIDRDQPQHF.

This clone was observed a few times. This chain links TRBV11-3 with TRBJ1-4, with D possibly TRBD1 on 6 matching bases. Trimming removed 5 bases at V and 5 bases at J, with 18 bases between. Germline lookup yields CDR1 SGHNT and CDR2 YENEEA. The CDR3 is 16 amino acids. The DNA for the CDR3 is TGTGCCAGCAGCCCGGGAACCGGGACATGGAATGAAAAACTGTTTTTT. Residues: CASSPGTGTWNEKLFF.

The rearrangement joins TRBV9 to TRBJ2-3; TRBD1 aligns across 8 bases. The CDR3 loop spans 16 amino acids. V was pared by 1 base and J by 2 bases, with 6 bases of the junction left unmatched. CDR1 SGDLS and CDR2 YYNGEE come from the germline V gene. The DNA of the CDR3 is TGTGCCAGCAGCGTACCCCAGACAGGGGACACAGATACGCAGTATTTT. The encoded protein is CASSVPQTGDTDTQYF.

This clone was seen only a few times. CDR3 coding DNA: TGTGCCAGCAGCTTAACTCCACAGGGTATCCATAATTCACCCCTCCACTTT. Its translation: CASSLTPQGIHNSPLHF. This chain joins TRBV7-6 and TRBJ1-6, with TRBD1 as a possible D gene (6 bases). The CDR3 runs to 17 residues. Germline lookup yields CDR1 SGHVS and CDR2 FNYEAQ. Trimming removed 2 bases at V and 5 bases at J, with 16 bases between.

The CDR3 nucleotides read TGTGCCAGCAGCCAGGGGGGGCAGACCACTGAAGCTTTCTTT. It codes for CASSQGGQTTEAFF. The J gene is TRBJ1-1, the V gene TRBV4-2, with a possible D match to TRBD1 (6 bases). Germline CDR1 and CDR2: LGHNA and YNFKEQ. V was shortened by 3 bases and J by 4 bases, with 12 bases between the two germline ends. CDR3 length: 14 residues.

The CDR3 DNA reads TGCGCCAGCAGCTTGGATGTGGCCTATGGCTACACCTTC. Protein product: CASSLDVAYGYTF. The gene calls are TRBV5-1 and TRBJ1-2; no definite D call. The CDR3 is 13 residues long. Germline loops: CDR1 SGHRS, CDR2 YFSETQ. V was trimmed by 0 bases and J by 4 bases, leaving 7 bases between them.

The V call is TRBV11-2, the J call TRBJ1-1, with TRBD1 matching 7 bases. Per the germline V gene, CDR1 is SGHAT and CDR2 is FQNNGV. With V trimmed by 10 bases and J by 0 bases, 5 bases remained unmatched. The CDR3 totals 13 residues. The CDR3 bases are TGTGCCATTTCGGACAGGCTGAACACTGAAGCTTTCTTT. Amino acids: CAISDRLNTEAFF.

The V and J genes are TRBV7-9 and TRBJ1-3; D is uncertain. The V and J ends lost 5 bases and 3 bases respectively, with 11 bases between them. Germline assignment: CDR1 SEHNR and CDR2 FQNEAQ (reference sequence). This CDR3 has 14 amino acids. CDR3 in DNA: TGTGCCAGCAGCACAAACGGGTTTGGAAACACCATATATTTT. This sequence encodes CASSTNGFGNTIYF.

The chain couples TRBV6-2 or TRBV6-3 to TRBJ2-3; tentative D call: TRBD2 (6 bases). Germline V gene lookup returns CDR1 MNHEY and CDR2 SVGEGT. V gave up 3 bases and J gave up 4 bases, with 17 bases separating them. This CDR3 has 16 amino acids. The DNA of the CDR3 is TGTGCCAGCAGTTATGGGAGGATCAGCCGTCCAGATACGCAGTATTTT. This gives the protein CASSYGRISRPDTQYF.

The table lists this clone with a few counts. The rearrangement uses TRBV6-4 and TRBJ1-1; D remains unclear. The V gene lost 6 bases and the J gene lost 8 bases, with 13 bases spanning the gap. Germline CDR1 MRHNA, CDR2 SNTAGT. There are 12 residues in the CDR3. The DNA for the CDR3 is TGTGCCAGCAGCCGGACGGACTTAGAAGCTTTCTTT. It is translated as CASSRTDLEAFF.

The rearrangement joins TRBV21-1 to TRBJ2-7; the table's D call TRBD1 went unverified against the DNA. TRBV21-1 constitutes a pseudogene. The CDR3 has 13 amino acids. The CDR3 region is CASPGQGRDEQYF. The DNA of the CDR3 is TGTGCCAGCCCGGGACAGGGGAGAGACGAGCAGTACTTC.

Remarks on this clone: A junction end diverges from the germline sequence, so it may reflect a read error. The V and J genes are TRBV28 and TRBJ1-5; no clear D. Looked up from germline, CDR1 is MDHEN and CDR2 is SYDVKM. There are 14 residues in the CDR3. In DNA form, the CDR3 reads TGTGCCAGCAGTTTTCGGGTCTTCAATCAGCCCCGGCATTTT. Its protein is CASSFRVFNQPRHF.

The V call is TRBV9, the J call TRBJ1-1, with 9 nucleotides matching TRBD1. Germline assignment: CDR1 SGDLS and CDR2 YYNGEE. The CDR3 is 16 amino acids. V shed 3 bases, J shed 5 bases, and the junction held 11 bases outside the gene matches. CDR3 protein: CASSEKPGQGGTEAFF. In DNA form, the CDR3 reads TGTGCCAGCAGCGAAAAACCGGGACAGGGAGGTACTGAAGCTTTCTTT.

The chain is built from TRBV15 and TRBJ1-4, with D possibly being TRBD1 (5 bases). Germline V lookup: CDR1 LNHNV, CDR2 YYDKDF (reference sequence). The ends were cut back, 1 base at V and 4 bases at J, with 7 bases in the middle. The CDR3 covers 14 residues. CDR3 coding DNA: TGTGCCACCAGCAGAGGACAGATTAATGAAAAACTGTTTTTT. Translating it yields CATSRGQINEKLFF.

This clone was observed a single time. The chain combines TRBV20-1 with TRBJ1-1; D remains unclear. V was cut by 6 bases and J by 5 bases, with 10 bases left in between. This CDR3 has 11 residues. Germline V gene lookup returns CDR1 DFQATT and CDR2 SNEGSKA (reference sequence). The DNA for the CDR3 is TGCAGTGCCCAAGGAGTAACTGAAGCTTTCTTT. This gives the protein CSAQGVTEAFF.

The V and J genes are TRBV6-6 and TRBJ2-7; 7 nucleotides agree with TRBD1. CDR3 length equals 15 residues. The junction had 11 bases not matched to a gene; V was cut back by 6 bases and J by 3 bases. CDR1 is MNHNY and CDR2 is SVGAGI in the germline V gene (reference sequence). The CDR3: CASRTDRDNVYEQYF. CDR3 coding DNA: TGTGCCAGCAGAACCGACAGGGATAATGTCTACGAGCAGTACTTC.

The J gene is TRBJ2-5, the V gene TRBV15; D is undetermined. The V gene lost 2 bases and the J gene lost 0 bases, with 10 bases spanning the gap. This CDR3 has 15 residues. Germline CDR1 reads LNHNV; CDR2 reads YYDKDF (reference sequence). CDR3 sequence reads: CATSRIVADQETQYF. The CDR3 bases are TGTGCCACCAGCAGAATCGTGGCAGACCAAGAGACCCAGTACTTC.

This chain links TRBV4-1 with TRBJ2-7; maybe TRBD2 (6 bases). The CDR3 contains 15 residues. CDR1 MGHRA and CDR2 YSYEKL come from the germline V gene. The germline V and J ends were trimmed by 0 bases and 3 bases, with 12 bases remaining between them. In nucleotides, the CDR3 is TGCGCCAGCAGCCAAGATCCGGGCGGGATCTACGAGCAGTACTTC. It specifies CASSQDPGGIYEQYF.

The chain recombines TRBV13 with TRBJ2-3; 13 bases match TRBD2. The V and J ends lost 5 bases and 6 bases, in that order; junction bases with no gene match: 5. Germline CDR1 and CDR2: PRHDT and FYEKMQ (reference sequence). This CDR3 spans 15 amino acids. The CDR3 bases are TGTGCCAGCAGCGCCAGACTAGCGGGAGGTGATACGCAGTATTTT. It yields the protein CASSARLAGGDTQYF.